This T cell receptor (beta chain) was sequenced during a study of T cells in Graves' hyperthyroidism and ophthalmopathy. Findings of the study overall: Peripheral blood also featured most of the thyroid clonotypes expanded above 0.001.

Patients counted as stable if ophthalmopathy did not develop within 18 months. The diagnoses drew upon clinical symptoms, serum thyroxine and TRAb, thyroid ultrasound and orbital computed tomography. The authors took PBMCs from 9.5 to 10 ml fresh peripheral blood. The CDR3 spans 12 residues. V was clipped by 1 base and J by 7 bases, with 7 bases between them. This clonotype was detected ten times or more. What it binds is unknown. What was amplified from RNA transcripts were TCR beta CDR3 regions. HTBI primers were employed in a first-round RT-PCR of the TCR CDR3. TCRdb reanalysed the multiplex PCR reads using MiXCR and keeps one entry per CDR3 protein. The repertoire consists of more than 300,000 distinct CDR3 sequences, with 11% to 15% occurring once and the leading ten covering 20% to 25%.

Sequenced material: blood. The sequence came from a woman younger than 45 with Graves' hyperthyroidism. V is TRBV12-3 or TRBV12-4 and J is TRBJ1-1; D gene uncertain. The CDR3 spells CASSLVGLEAFF. CDR3 nucleotide sequence: TGTGCCAGCAGTTTAGTGGGCCTTGAAGCTTTCTTT.